These T cell receptor beta chains were read from a single sample in a study of blood T cell repertoires in COVID-19. Profiled with immunoSEQ multiplex PCR; TCRdb holds only in-frame clones, not every one. The top ten clones hold approximately 5% of a sample with some 40,000 clones, 85% to 90% of them seen once. The sequencing input was peripheral blood. The receptors stem from a human donor in a cohort sampled during active COVID-19. CDR3s include the opening cysteine and the closing phenylalanine or tryptophan. D genes are given only for firm matches. Not all rows give a size; the values are once, few, many and, for expanded clones, a class.

TRBV2,TRBJ2-2,-,TRBD2,TGTGCCAGCACACGCGGGAGGTCGAACACCGGGGAGCTGTTTTTT,CASTRGRSNTGELFF
TRBV6-2/TRBV6-3,TRBJ1-2,few,-,TGTGCCAGCAGTGACCTCGGGGATGGCTACACCTTC,CASSDLGDGYTF
TRBV27,TRBJ1-6,-,-,TGTGCCAGCAGTCTATGGACACAAGGGGCAAATTCACCCCTCCACTTT,CASSLWTQGANSPLHF
TRBV5-1,TRBJ2-3,-,-,TGCGCCAGCAGCTTGGTGGGGGGGCACACAGATACGCAGTATTTT,CASSLVGGHTDTQYF
TRBV19,TRBJ2-1,-,-,TGTGCCAGTAGTAGGGGCGGGACCATAATATCCTACAATGAGCAGTTCTTC,CASSRGGTIISYNEQFF
TRBV5-1,TRBJ2-2,few,-,TGCGCCAGCAGCTTGTTAGACACCGGGGAGCTGTTTTTT,CASSLLDTGELFF
TRBV2,TRBJ1-1,few,-,TGTGCCAGCATTAGGAACACTGAAGCTTTCTTT,CASIRNTEAFF
TRBV28,TRBJ2-1,-,-,TGTGCCAGCAGGGCTTCAGGGTTTTCCCTCTCCTACAATGAGCAGTTCTTC,CASRASGFSLSYNEQFF
TRBV28,TRBJ2-2,-,TRBD1,TGTGCCAGCAGTTCCAGGACAGGTACTATCACCGGGGAGCTGTTTTTT,CASSSRTGTITGELFF
TRBV5-5,TRBJ1-1,-,TRBD1,TGTGCCAGCAGCTTCCGGGACAGGGTTTTGAACACTGAAGCTTTCTTT,CASSFRDRVLNTEAFF
TRBV5-6,TRBJ2-7,-,-,TGTGCCAGCAGTCCCGATTCTAGGGGGTACGAGCAGTACTTC,CASSPDSRGYEQYF
TRBV18,TRBJ1-1,-,-,TGTGCCAGCTCACCAACGGCCCAGGGGAGCACTGAAGCTTTCTTT,CASSPTAQGSTEAFF
TRBV24-1,TRBJ1-2,-,-,TGTGCCACCAGTGATTTGGAGGGACTTGGCTACACCTTC,CATSDLEGLGYTF
TRBV5-4,TRBJ2-7,few,-,TGTGCCAGCAGCCCAGGTTGGGGAGGCTCCGAGCAGTACTTC,CASSPGWGGSEQYF
TRBV9,TRBJ1-2,-,TRBD1,TGTGCCAGCAGCGTAGCGGGACAGGGTTACGGCTACACCTTC,CASSVAGQGYGYTF
TRBV27,TRBJ2-3,-,TRBD2,TGTGCCAGCAGTTCGACTAGCGGGAGTTCCACAGATACGCAGTATTTT,CASSSTSGSSTDTQYF
TRBV27,TRBJ2-1,-,TRBD2,TGTGCCAGCGACCGGAGAGTAGCGGGAGAGAGGGCCTACAATGAGCAGTTCTTC,CASDRRVAGERAYNEQFF
TRBV29-1,TRBJ2-2,-,TRBD2,TGCAGCGCAACACTAGCGGGAGTAAACACCGGGGAGCTGTTTTTT,CSATLAGVNTGELFF
TRBV30,TRBJ1-1,-,-,TGTGCCTGGAGTGTATACAGGAACACTGAAGCTTTCTTT,CAWSVYRNTEAFF
TRBV14,TRBJ2-3,-,-,TGTGCCAGCAGCCAACAGCTAGCGTCCACAGATACGCAGTATTTT,CASSQQLASTDTQYF
TRBV5-1,TRBJ2-7,-,-,TGCGCCAGCAACCCCTCCGGCTCCTACGAGCAGTACTTC,CASNPSGSYEQYF
TRBV30,TRBJ2-1,-,-,TGTGCCTGGAGTGTAGGAGGGCCATACAATGAGCAGTTCTTC,CAWSVGGPYNEQFF
TRBV9,TRBJ2-7,-,-,TGTGCCAGCAGCGTGACCCAGGATTTTGAGATCTACGAGCAGTACTTC,CASSVTQDFEIYEQYF
TRBV27,TRBJ2-2,-,-,TGTGCCAGCAGCTTTACTCCCGGGGAGCTGTTTTTT,CASSFTPGELFF
TRBV6-5,TRBJ2-7,once,TRBD2,TGTGCCAGCAGTTACTTGGGACTAGCGGGCGAGCAGTACTTC,CASSYLGLAGEQYF
TRBV27,TRBJ2-1,-,-,TGTGCCAGCAGTTTTTTCCCCAGACAGGAAGCCTTAAATGAGCAGTTCTTC,CASSFFPRQEALNEQFF
TRBV28,TRBJ2-7,-,TRBD2,TGTGCCAGCAGCCCTAGCGGGAACTCCTACGAGCAGTACTTC,CASSPSGNSYEQYF
TRBV5-1,TRBJ1-1,-,-,TGCGCCAGCAGCTTGGCGGTCGACAGGACTGAAGCTTTCTTT,CASSLAVDRTEAFF
TRBV7-9,TRBJ2-7,-,-,TGTGCCAGCAGCTCTCGAGGGGCGACAGGAGACTCCTACGAGCAGTACTTC,CASSSRGATGDSYEQYF